This paragraph covers one TCR beta chain sequence. Authors' methods: Estimated nucleated cell counts came from reference gene primer amplification. Using immunoSEQ multiplex PCR, the repertoire was profiled, and TCRdb retains in-frame clones only, with some absent. The V and J calls and clone size are taken from that table; D and trimming were inferred from the DNA. The table has 200,000 to 300,000 clones, roughly four fifths seen once. This entry comes from a study of blood T cell repertoires in COVID-19. Study-level information: Acute and convalescent COVID-19 samples came from the United States, Italy and Spain. Sample material is recorded as cDNA or gDNA derived from T cells, B-cell-depleted T cells, or PBMCs.

This CDR3 contains 13 residues. Trimming shortened V by 2 bases and J by 6 bases, and 11 bases separated the two germline ends. Germline loops: CDR1 GTSNPN, CDR2 SVGIG (reference sequence). Source material: peripheral blood. The genes are TRBV30 and TRBJ1-5; D is uncertain. This sequence was found in a woman aged 60-75 years with active or convalescent COVID-19. The DNA for the CDR3 is TGTGCCTGGAGTTTGGGTGGGAGTCAGCCCCAGCATTTT. Its protein product is CAWSLGGSQPQHF.